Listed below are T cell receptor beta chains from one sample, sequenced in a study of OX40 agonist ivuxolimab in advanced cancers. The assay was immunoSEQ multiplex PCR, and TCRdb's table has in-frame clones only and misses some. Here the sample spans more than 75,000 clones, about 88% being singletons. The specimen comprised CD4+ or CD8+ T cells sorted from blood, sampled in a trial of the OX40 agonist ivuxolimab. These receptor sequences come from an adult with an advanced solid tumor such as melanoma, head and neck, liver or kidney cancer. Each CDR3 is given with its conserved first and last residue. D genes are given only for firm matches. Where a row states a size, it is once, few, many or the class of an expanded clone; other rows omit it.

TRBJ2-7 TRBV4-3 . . TGCGCCAGCAGCCGAGATGGAGTATCTGCCTACGAGCAGTACTTC CASSRDGVSAYEQYF
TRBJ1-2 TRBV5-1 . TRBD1 TGCGCCAGCAGACCTGGGACAGAGGCACGCTCCTATGGCTACACCTTC CASRPGTEARSYGYTF
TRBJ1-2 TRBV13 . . TGTGCCAGCAAACTGCGGTCCACCGGGACATCGTATGGCTACACCTTC CASKLRSTGTSYGYTF
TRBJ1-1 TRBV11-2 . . TGTGCCAGCAATACTCAACCCGACACTGAAGCTTTCTTT CASNTQPDTEAFF
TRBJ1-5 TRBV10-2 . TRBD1 TGCGCCAGCAGTGACTGGACAGGGGTGGCAAATCAGCCCCAGCATTTT CASSDWTGVANQPQHF
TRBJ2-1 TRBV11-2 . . TGTGCCAGCAGCTTAGCCCCCTGGCAAAACTCCTACAATGAGCAGTTCTTC CASSLAPWQNSYNEQFF
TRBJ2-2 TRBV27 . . TGTGCCAGCACCCGACAGCAGAACACCGGGGAGCTGTTTTTT CASTRQQNTGELFF
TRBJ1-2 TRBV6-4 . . TGTGCCAGCAGAATAGACGACAGTACGAACTATGGCTACACCTTC CASRIDDSTNYGYTF
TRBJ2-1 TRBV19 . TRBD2 TGTGCCAGTACGCCTGGACTAGCTCACAATGAGCAGTTCTTC CASTPGLAHNEQFF
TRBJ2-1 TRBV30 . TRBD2 TGTGCCTGGAGCGAACGGGGGGGAGTCCATCACAATGAGCAGTTCTTC CAWSERGGVHHNEQFF
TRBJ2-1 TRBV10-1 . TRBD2 TGCGCCAGTAGCGGGACTATGGGCAATGAGCAGTTCTTC CASSGTMGNEQFF
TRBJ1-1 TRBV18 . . TGTGCCAGCTCACCTATACAGGGGAACACTGAAGCTTTCTTT CASSPIQGNTEAFF
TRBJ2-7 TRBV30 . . TGTGCCTGGAGTTACGGCTACGAGCAGTACTTC CAWSYGYEQYF
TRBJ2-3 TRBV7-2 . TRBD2 TGTGCCAGCAGCTTAGGTGCCCGCGGGGGTCTCGATACGCAGTATTTT CASSLGARGGLDTQYF
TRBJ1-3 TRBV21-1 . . TGTGCCAGCAGCATGACAGGTACTCCTGGAAACACCATATATTTT CASSMTGTPGNTIYF
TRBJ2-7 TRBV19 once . TGTGCCAGTAGTATAGGAGGGGGGACTTCCTACGAGCAGTACTTC CASSIGGGTSYEQYF
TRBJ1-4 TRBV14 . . TGTGCCAGCAGCCAAGTTGGTGAAAAACTGTTTTTT CASSQVGEKLFF
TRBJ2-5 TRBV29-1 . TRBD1 TGCAGCGTTCCACCCTCGGGACAGGGAGGAGAGACCCAGTACTTC CSVPPSGQGGETQYF
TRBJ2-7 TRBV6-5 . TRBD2 TGTGCCAGCAGTCTCTCTAGCGGGATATACGAGCAGTACTTC CASSLSSGIYEQYF
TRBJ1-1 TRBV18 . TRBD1 TGTGCCAGCTCACCAACCGGGACAGACACTGAAGCTTTCTTT CASSPTGTDTEAFF
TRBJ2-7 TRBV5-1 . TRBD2 TGCGCCAGCAGTTACGGACTAGCATGGGACGAGCAGTACTTC CASSYGLAWDEQYF
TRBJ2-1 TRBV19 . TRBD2 TGTGCCAGTAGTATTCGGCTAGCGGAGGATGAGCAGTTCTTC CASSIRLAEDEQFF
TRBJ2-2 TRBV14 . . TGTGCCAGCAGCCAAGTAGTACGGGGCACCGGGGAGCTGTTTTTT CASSQVVRGTGELFF
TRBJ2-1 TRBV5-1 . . TGCGCCAGCAGCACATACCAGGGGGGTGAGCAGTTCTTC CASSTYQGGEQFF
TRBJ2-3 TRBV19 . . TGTGCCAGTAGTATATTATCCGGCACAGATACGCAGTATTTT CASSILSGTDTQYF
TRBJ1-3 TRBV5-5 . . TGTGCCAGCAGCTTGGGACAGGCCTCTGGAAACACCATATATTTT CASSLGQASGNTIYF
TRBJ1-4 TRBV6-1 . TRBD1 TGTGCCAGCAGTATCCGACAGGGGGGCGAAAAACTGTTTTTT CASSIRQGGEKLFF
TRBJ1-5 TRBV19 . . TGTGCCAGTACTTGGGGGGATCAGCCCCAGCATTTT CASTWGDQPQHF
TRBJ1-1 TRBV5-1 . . TGCGCCAGCAGCTTGGCTATTTTGGGGGGGAACACTGAAGCTTTCTTT CASSLAILGGNTEAFF